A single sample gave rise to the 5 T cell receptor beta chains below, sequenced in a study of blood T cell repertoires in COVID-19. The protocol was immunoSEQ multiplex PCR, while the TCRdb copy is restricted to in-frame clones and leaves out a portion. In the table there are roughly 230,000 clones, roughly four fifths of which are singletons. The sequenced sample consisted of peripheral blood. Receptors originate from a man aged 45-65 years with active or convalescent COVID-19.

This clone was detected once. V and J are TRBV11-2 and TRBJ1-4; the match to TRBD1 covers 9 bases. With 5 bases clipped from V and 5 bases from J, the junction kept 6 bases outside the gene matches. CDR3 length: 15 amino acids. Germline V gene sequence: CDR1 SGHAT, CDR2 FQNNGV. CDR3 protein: CASSPTGTGNEKLFF. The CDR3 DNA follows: TGTGCCAGCAGCCCCACCGGGACAGGGAATGAAAAACTGTTTTTT. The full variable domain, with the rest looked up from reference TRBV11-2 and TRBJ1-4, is EAGVAQSPRYKIIEKRQSVAFWCNPISGHATLYWYQQILGQGPKLLIQFQNNGVVDDSQLPKDRFSAERLKGVDSTLKIQPAKLEDSAVYLCASSPTGTGNEKLFFGSGTQLSVL.

The CDR3 DNA sequence: TGTGCCACCAGTGACACGACAGGGGACGGAGTCGGGGAGCTGTTTTTT. It codes for CATSDTTGDGVGELFF. The chain is built from TRBV24-1 and TRBJ2-2, with TRBD1 matching over 8 bases. CDR3 length equals 16 residues. Germline lookup yields CDR1 KGHDR and CDR2 SFDVKD. Germline trimming cut 4 bases from V and 7 bases from J; bases unmatched to any gene: 10.

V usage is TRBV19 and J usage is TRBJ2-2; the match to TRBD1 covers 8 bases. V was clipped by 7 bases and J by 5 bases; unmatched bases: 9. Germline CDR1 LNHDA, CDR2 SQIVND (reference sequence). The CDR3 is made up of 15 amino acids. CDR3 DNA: TGTGCCAGTACCGCCGGGACAGGTTGGACCGGGGAGCTGTTTTTT. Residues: CASTAGTGWTGELFF.

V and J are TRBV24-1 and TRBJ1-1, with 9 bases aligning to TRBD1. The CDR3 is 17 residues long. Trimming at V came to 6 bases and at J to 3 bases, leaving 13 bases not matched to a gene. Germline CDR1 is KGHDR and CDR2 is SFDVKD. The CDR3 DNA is TGTGCCACCAGTACCCCGGGACAGGGTATATGGGACACTGAAGCTTTCTTT. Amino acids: CATSTPGQGIWDTEAFF.

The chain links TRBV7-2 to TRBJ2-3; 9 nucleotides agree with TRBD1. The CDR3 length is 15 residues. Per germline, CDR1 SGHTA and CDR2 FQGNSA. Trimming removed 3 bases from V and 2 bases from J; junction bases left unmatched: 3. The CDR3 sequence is CASSLGQGHTDTQYF. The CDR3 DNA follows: TGTGCCAGCAGCTTGGGACAGGGACACACAGATACGCAGTATTTT.